This T cell receptor beta chain was recorded in a study of cytomegalovirus exposure and HLA in healthy donors. Per the germline V gene, CDR1 is SGHAT and CDR2 is FQNNGV. The CDR3 sequence is 12 residues long. The V gene lost 6 bases and the J gene lost 3 bases, with 9 bases spanning the gap. Study-level results: Subsequent analysis revealed that first-cohort TCR clusters tended to co-occur in the 100 to 150 validation repertoires. In vitro checks showed that a few CMV-associated chains really do target CMV antigens. Usually a TCR sequence was rare, but some public TCRs were found in many donors.

Here immunoSEQ multiplex PCR was the method, and the copy in TCRdb shows in-frame clones only, minus some. The table lists some 220,000 clones, around 90% of them singletons. A remark on this clone: Its antigen is still unknown.

This chain uses TRBV11-2 with TRBJ2-7, with TRBD2 as a possible D gene (5 bases). Sequencing was performed on PBMCs. The sequence derives from a woman between 18 and 29 years old in good health and CMV-seronegative. In DNA form, the CDR3 reads TGTGCCAGCAGGGAACGGGGCTACGAGCAGTACTTC. Its protein product is CASRERGYEQYF.